Shown below are 10 T cell receptor beta chains from a single sample sequenced in a study of blood T cell repertoires in COVID-19. Only in-frame clones appear in the TCRdb table, and some are missing; sequencing was by immunoSEQ multiplex PCR. Of 350,000 to 400,000 clones in the sample, 80% to 95% were seen once. Sequencing input: PBMCs or T cells enriched from blood (not recorded which). These receptors all come from a woman in her thirties or forties who had been exposed to COVID-19.

J is TRBJ1-5 and V is TRBV29-1; no firm D call. The germline V gene has CDR1 SQVTM and CDR2 ANQGSEA. The V end lost 4 bases, the J end lost 1 base, and 8 bases lay between the germline ends. This CDR3 is built from 13 residues. CDR3 loop: CSVVLESNQPQHF. In DNA form, the CDR3 reads TGCAGCGTTGTTTTAGAAAGCAATCAGCCCCAGCATTTT.

This clone was picked up one time. The V and J genes are TRBV18 and TRBJ2-1; possibly TRBD2 for D (5 bases). Trimming took 2 bases from V and 9 from J, leaving 14 bases between them. Germline CDR1 KGHSH, CDR2 LQKENI. The CDR3 consists of 14 residues. The CDR3 region has the DNA TGTGCCAGCTCACCAGATTCGGGGTCATCTGAGCAGTTCTTC. Protein product: CASSPDSGSSEQFF. Based on the CDR3 plus reference TRBV18 and TRBJ2-1, the full variable domain is NAGVMQNPRHLVRRRGQEARLRCSPMKGHSHVYWYRQLPEEGLKFMVYLQKENIIDESGMPKERFSAEFPKEGPSILRIQQVVRGDSAAYFCASSPDSGSSEQFFGPGTRLTVL.

The V and J genes are TRBV5-4 and TRBJ1-1; 11 positions match TRBD1. The ends lost 4 bases at V and 0 bases at J; junction bases unmatched: 2. From germline, CDR1 is SGHNT and CDR2 YYREEE (reference sequence). There are 15 residues in the CDR3. The CDR3 here is CASSGTGGMNTEAFF. The CDR3 DNA is TGTGCCAGCAGCGGGACAGGGGGAATGAACACTGAAGCTTTCTTT.

The V call is TRBV7-8, the J call TRBJ1-5; TRBD1 matches 10 bases. With 5 bases clipped from V and 8 bases from J, the junction kept 6 bases outside the gene matches. Looked up from germline, CDR1 is SGHVS and CDR2 is FQNEAQ. The CDR3 consists of 14 residues. Here the CDR3 reads CASSRDRGQEPQHF. The CDR3 DNA is TGTGCCAGCAGCCGCGACAGGGGGCAGGAGCCCCAGCATTTT.

This CDR3 reads CSASAVSSYNEQFF. The DNA for the CDR3 is TGCAGTGCTAGTGCGGTAAGCTCCTACAATGAGCAGTTCTTC. V is TRBV20-1 and J is TRBJ2-1; D unclear. The germline V and J ends were trimmed by 3 bases and 0 bases, with 9 bases remaining between them. CDR3 length: 14 amino acids. Germline lookup yields CDR1 DFQATT and CDR2 SNEGSKA (reference sequence).

The genes are TRBV7-9 and TRBJ2-1; 9 bases agree with TRBD2. V shed 3 bases and J 8 bases; nucleotides not matched to a gene: 11. This CDR3 comprises 16 residues. The germline V gene has CDR1 SEHNR and CDR2 FQNEAQ (reference sequence). The CDR3 is CASSFALGLAKDEQFF. Written as DNA, the CDR3 is TGTGCCAGCAGCTTTGCCCTTGGACTAGCGAAGGATGAGCAGTTCTTC.

V and J are TRBV5-1 and TRBJ2-5; D is unresolved. This CDR3 contains 14 residues. The V and J ends lost 1 base and 1 base respectively, with 8 bases between them. Germline CDR1 and CDR2: SGHRS and YFSETQ. CDR3 bases: TGCGCCAGCAGCTTGCGGCGAGGCCAAGAGACCCAGTACTTC. It encodes CASSLRRGQETQYF.

This sequence joins TRBV7-9 and TRBJ1-2; 7 bases are shared with TRBD1. In germline, CDR1 is SEHNR, CDR2 FQNEAQ (reference sequence). The CDR3 sequence is 14 residues long. The ends lost 3 bases at V and 3 bases at J; junction bases unmatched: 4. CDR3 nucleotide sequence: TGTGCCAGCAGCTTTACAGGGGTCGACTATGGCTACACCTTC. Translation: CASSFTGVDYGYTF.

This sequence joins TRBV15 and TRBJ1-3; D possibly corresponds to TRBD1 (5 bases). CDR3 length: 15 amino acids. The germline V and J ends were trimmed by 0 bases and 4 bases, with 10 bases remaining between them. Germline loops: CDR1 LNHNV, CDR2 YYDKDF (reference sequence). This CDR3 is CATSRDGAAGNTIYF. CDR3 DNA: TGTGCCACCAGCAGAGATGGGGCGGCAGGAAACACCATATATTTT.

The rearrangement uses TRBV14 and TRBJ2-3; 12 nucleotides line up with TRBD2. Germline-derived CDR1 and CDR2 are SGHDN and FVKESK. The V and J ends lost 2 bases and 2 bases, in that order; junction bases with no gene match: 5. The CDR3 runs 17 residues. This chain's CDR3 is CASSQRTSGKPTDTQYF. The CDR3 nucleotides are TGTGCCAGCAGCCAACGGACTAGCGGGAAGCCCACAGATACGCAGTATTTT.